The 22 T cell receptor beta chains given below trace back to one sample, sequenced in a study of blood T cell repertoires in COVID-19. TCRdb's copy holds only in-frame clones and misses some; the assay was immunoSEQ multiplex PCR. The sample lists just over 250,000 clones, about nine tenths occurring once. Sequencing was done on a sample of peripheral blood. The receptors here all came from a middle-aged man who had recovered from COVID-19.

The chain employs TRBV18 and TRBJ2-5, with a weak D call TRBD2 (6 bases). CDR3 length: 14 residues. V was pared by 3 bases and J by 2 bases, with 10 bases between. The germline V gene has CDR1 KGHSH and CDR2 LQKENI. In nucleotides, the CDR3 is TGTGCCAGCTCACCGAGCGGAGGGCAAGAGACCCAGTACTTC. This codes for CASSPSGGQETQYF.

CDR3 region: CASSASQGGSYEQYF. In DNA, the CDR3 is TGTGCCAGCAGCGCTTCACAGGGGGGGTCCTACGAGCAGTACTTC. The V call is TRBV7-7, the J call TRBJ2-7, with D perhaps TRBD1 (8 bases). This CDR3 comprises 15 residues. The V gene's germline CDR1 is SSHAT and CDR2 FNYEAQ (reference sequence). V was trimmed by 5 bases and J by 1 base, leaving 15 bases between them.

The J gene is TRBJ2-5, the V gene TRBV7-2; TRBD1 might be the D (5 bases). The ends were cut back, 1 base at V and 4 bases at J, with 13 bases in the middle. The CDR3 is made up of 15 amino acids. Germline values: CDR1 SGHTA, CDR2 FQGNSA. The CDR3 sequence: CASSLDSGSGETQYF. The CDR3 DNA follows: TGTGCCAGCAGCTTAGATTCAGGGTCAGGAGAGACCCAGTACTTC.

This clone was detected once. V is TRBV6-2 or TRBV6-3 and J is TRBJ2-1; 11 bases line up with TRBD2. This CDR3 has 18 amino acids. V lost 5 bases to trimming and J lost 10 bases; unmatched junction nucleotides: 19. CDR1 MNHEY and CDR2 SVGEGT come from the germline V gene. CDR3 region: CASSQGPGLAAQSGEQFF. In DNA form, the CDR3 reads TGTGCCAGCAGTCAAGGTCCGGGACTAGCGGCCCAGAGTGGCGAGCAGTTCTTC.

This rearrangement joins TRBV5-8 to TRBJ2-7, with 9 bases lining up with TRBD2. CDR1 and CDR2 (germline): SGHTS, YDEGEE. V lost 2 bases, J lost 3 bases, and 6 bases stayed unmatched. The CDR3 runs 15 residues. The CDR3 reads CASSLRGRADYEQYF. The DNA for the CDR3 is TGTGCCAGCAGCTTACGCGGGAGGGCCGACTACGAGCAGTACTTC. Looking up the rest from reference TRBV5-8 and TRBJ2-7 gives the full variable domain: EAGVTQSPTHLIKTRGQQATLRCSPISGHTSVYWYQQALGLGLQFLLWYDEGEERNRGNFPPRFSGRQFPNYSSELNVNALELEDSALYLCASSLRGRADYEQYFGPGTRLTVT.

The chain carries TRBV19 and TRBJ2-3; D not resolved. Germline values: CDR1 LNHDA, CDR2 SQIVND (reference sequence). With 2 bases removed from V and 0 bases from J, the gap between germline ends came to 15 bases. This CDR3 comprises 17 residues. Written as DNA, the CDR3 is TGTGCCAGTAGTATAATCCCTGCTGCGGTGAGCACAGATACGCAGTATTTT. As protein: CASSIIPAAVSTDTQYF.

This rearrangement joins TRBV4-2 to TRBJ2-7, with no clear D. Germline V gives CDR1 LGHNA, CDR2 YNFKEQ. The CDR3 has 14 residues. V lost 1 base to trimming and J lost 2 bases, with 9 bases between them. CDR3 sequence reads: CASSQVGSTYEQYF. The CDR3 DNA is TGTGCCAGCAGCCAAGTCGGTAGCACCTACGAGCAGTACTTC.

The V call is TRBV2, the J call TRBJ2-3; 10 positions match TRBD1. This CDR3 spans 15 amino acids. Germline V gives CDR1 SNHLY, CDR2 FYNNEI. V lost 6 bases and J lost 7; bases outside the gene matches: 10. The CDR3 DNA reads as TGTGCCAGCAGAGACCCGGGACAGGGGCCCCATACGCAGTATTTT. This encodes CASRDPGQGPHTQYF.

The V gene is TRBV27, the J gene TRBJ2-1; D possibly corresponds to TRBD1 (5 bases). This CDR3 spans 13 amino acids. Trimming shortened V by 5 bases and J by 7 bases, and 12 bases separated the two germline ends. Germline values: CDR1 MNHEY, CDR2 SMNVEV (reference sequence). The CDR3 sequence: CASSPRQGNEQFF. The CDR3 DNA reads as TGTGCCAGCAGTCCCAGGCAGGGAAATGAGCAGTTCTTC.

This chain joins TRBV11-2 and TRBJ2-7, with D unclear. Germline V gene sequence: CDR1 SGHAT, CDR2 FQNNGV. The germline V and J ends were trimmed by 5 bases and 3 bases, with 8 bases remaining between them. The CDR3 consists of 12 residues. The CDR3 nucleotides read TGTGCCAGCAGCCGGTCAATCTACGAGCAGTACTTC. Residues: CASSRSIYEQYF.

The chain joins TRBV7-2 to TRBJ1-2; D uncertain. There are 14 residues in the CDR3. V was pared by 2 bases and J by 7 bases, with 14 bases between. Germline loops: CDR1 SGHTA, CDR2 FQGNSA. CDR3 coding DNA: TGTGCCAGCAGCTTAAACCGGGGAAGCGCTGGCTACACCTTC. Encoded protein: CASSLNRGSAGYTF.

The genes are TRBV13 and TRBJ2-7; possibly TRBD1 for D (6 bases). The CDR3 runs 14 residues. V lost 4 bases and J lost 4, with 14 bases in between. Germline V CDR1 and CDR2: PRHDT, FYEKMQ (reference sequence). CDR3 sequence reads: CASSSPGTPYEQYF. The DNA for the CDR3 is TGTGCCAGCAGCTCCCCCGGGACACCTTACGAGCAGTACTTC. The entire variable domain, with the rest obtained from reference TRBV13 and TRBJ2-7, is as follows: AAGVIQSPRHLIKEKRETATLKCYPIPRHDTVYWYQQGPGQDPQFLISFYEKMQSDKGSIPDRFSAQQFSDYHSELNMSSLELGDSALYFCASSSPGTPYEQYFGPGTRLTVT.

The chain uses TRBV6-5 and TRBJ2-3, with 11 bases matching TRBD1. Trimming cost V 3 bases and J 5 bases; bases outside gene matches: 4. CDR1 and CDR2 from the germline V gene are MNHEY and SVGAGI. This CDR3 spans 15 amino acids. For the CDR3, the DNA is TGTGCCAGCAGTTATGGACAGGGGGCAGAAGATACGCAGTATTTT. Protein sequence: CASSYGQGAEDTQYF.

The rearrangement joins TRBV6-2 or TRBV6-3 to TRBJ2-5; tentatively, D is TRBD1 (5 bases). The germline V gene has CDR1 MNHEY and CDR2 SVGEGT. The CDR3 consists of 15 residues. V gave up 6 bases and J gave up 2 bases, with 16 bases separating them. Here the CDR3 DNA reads TGTGCCAGCAGCTCACTACAGGCGCCTCAAGAGACCCAGTACTTC. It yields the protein CASSSLQAPQETQYF.

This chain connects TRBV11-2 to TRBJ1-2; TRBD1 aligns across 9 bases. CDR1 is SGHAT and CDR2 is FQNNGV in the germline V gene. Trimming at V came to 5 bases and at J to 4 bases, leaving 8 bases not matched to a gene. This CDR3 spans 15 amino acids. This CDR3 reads CASSPGTGGVYGYTF. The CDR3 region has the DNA TGTGCCAGCAGCCCCGGAACAGGGGGCGTCTATGGCTACACCTTC.

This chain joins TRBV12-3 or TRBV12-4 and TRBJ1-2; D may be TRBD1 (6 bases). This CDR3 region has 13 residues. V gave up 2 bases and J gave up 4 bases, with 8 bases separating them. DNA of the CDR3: TGTGCCAGCAGTTTAACAGGGACCTATGGCTACACCTTC. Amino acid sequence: CASSLTGTYGYTF.

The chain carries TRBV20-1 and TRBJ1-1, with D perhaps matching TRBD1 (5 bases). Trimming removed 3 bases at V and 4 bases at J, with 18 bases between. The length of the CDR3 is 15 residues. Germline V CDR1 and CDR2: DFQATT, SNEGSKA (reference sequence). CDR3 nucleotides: TGCAGTGCTAGTAATCAGGGTAGGGGCCTCACTGAAGCTTTCTTT. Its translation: CSASNQGRGLTEAFF.

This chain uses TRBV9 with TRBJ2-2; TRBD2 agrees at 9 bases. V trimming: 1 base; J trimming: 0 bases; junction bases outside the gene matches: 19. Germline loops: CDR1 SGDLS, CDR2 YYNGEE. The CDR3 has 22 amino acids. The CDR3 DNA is TGTGCCAGCAGCGTAACCCCATTTCCGGGACTAGCCAGTCCTTCGAACACCGGGGAGCTGTTTTTT. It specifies CASSVTPFPGLASPSNTGELFF.

The CDR3 protein is CASSITSNTGELFF. In DNA, the CDR3 is TGTGCCAGTAGTATAACTAGTAACACCGGGGAGCTGTTTTTT. The rearrangement links TRBV19 to TRBJ2-2; D might be TRBD2 (5 bases). Germline V gene lookup returns CDR1 LNHDA and CDR2 SQIVND (reference sequence). This CDR3 has 14 residues. Trimming removed 2 bases at V and 2 bases at J, with 6 bases between.

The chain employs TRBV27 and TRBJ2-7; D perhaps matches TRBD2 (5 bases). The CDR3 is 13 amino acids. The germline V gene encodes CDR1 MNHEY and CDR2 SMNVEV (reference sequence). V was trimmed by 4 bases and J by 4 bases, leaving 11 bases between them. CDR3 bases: TGTGCCAGCAGTTCCTCCCGCGGGTACGAGCAGTACTTC. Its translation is CASSSSRGYEQYF.

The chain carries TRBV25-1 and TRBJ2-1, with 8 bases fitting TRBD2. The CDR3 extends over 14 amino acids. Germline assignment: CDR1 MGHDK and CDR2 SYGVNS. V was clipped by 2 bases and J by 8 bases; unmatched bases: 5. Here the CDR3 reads CASSETGLAYEQFF. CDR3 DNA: TGTGCCAGCAGTGAAACAGGACTAGCCTATGAGCAGTTCTTC.

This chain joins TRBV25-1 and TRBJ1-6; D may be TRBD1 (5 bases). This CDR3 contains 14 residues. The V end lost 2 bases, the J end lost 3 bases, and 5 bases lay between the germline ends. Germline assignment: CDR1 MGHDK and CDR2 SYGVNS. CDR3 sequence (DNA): TGTGCCAGCAGTGAAGACAGCTATAATTCACCCCTCCACTTT. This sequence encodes CASSEDSYNSPLHF. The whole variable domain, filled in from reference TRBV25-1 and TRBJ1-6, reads EADIYQTPRYLVIGTGKKITLECSQTMGHDKMYWYQQDPGMELHLIHYSYGVNSTEKGDLSSESTVSRIRTEHFPLTLESARPSHTSQYLCASSEDSYNSPLHFGNGTRLTVT.